Listed below are T cell receptor beta chains from one sample, sequenced in a study of identical twins. TCRdb recomputed calls from the 5' RACE reads with MiXCR, one row per CDR3 protein. Among hundreds of thousands of distinct CDR3 sequences listed, around 20% were seen once. Separately, the same data were catalogued under a study of T cells expressing NK-cell markers.

The specimen sequenced was PBMCs. Receptor source: a woman aged 18 to 35 in good health. Both conserved end residues are part of each CDR3. The D gene is left open where the match is weak. A row's size may be missing; if present it is once, few, many or a size class.

TRBJ2-5 | TRBD2 | TRBV12-3/TRBV12-4 | few | CASSTILAGGRETQYF | TGTGCCAGCAGTACCATCTTAGCGGGAGGGCGAGAGACCCAGTACTTC
TRBJ2-3 | - | TRBV5-1 | - | CASSQRTHTDTQYF | TGCGCCAGCAGCCAGCGGACCCACACAGATACGCAGTATTTT
TRBJ2-1 | TRBD2 | TRBV5-1 | - | CASTAGGGNEQFF | TGCGCCAGCACCGCGGGGGGGGGCAATGAGCAGTTCTTC
TRBJ2-3 | TRBD2 | TRBV20-1 | few | CSASDWGLADTDTQYF | TGCAGTGCTAGTGATTGGGGACTAGCGGATACAGATACGCAGTATTTT
TRBJ1-1 | - | TRBV5-1 | few | CASKRTLYTEAFF | TGCGCCAGCAAGCGGACTCTCTACACTGAAGCTTTCTTT
TRBJ1-2 | - | TRBV20-1 | many | CSAAGGLGEDGYTF | TGCAGTGCCGCCGGCGGGCTGGGCGAGGATGGCTACACCTTC
TRBJ2-5 | TRBD2 | TRBV20-1 | few | CSLSGSGDTQYF | TGCAGTCTTAGCGGGAGCGGAGATACCCAGTACTTC
TRBJ2-5 | TRBD2 | TRBV27 | few | CASSLGAGVETQYF | TGTGCCAGCAGTTTAGGAGCGGGAGTTGAGACCCAGTACTTC
TRBJ2-7 | - | TRBV7-3 | few | CASSFSHQSSSEQYF | TGTGCCAGCAGCTTCAGCCACCAGTCCTCCTCTGAGCAGTACTTC
TRBJ2-1 | - | TRBV29-1 | many | CSVELFWGDNEQFF | TGCAGCGTTGAATTGTTCTGGGGGGACAATGAGCAGTTCTTC
TRBJ2-1 | - | TRBV24-1 | few | CATSDSSSSYNEQFF | TGTGCCACCAGTGATTCTAGTAGCTCCTACAATGAGCAGTTCTTC
TRBJ2-3 | - | TRBV7-9 | - | CASSKMTDTQYF | TGTGCCAGCAGCAAGATGACAGATACGCAGTATTTT
TRBJ2-1 | - | TRBV21-1 | - | CASSKAGGSLLNEQFF | TGTGCCAGCAGCAAAGCGGGCGGGAGTCTTCTCAATGAGCAGTTCTTC
TRBJ1-4 | - | TRBV10-3 | few | CATTQATNEKLFF | TGTGCCACGACACAAGCAACTAATGAAAAACTGTTTTTT
TRBJ2-1 | TRBD2 | TRBV12-3/TRBV12-4 | - | CASSLSGENNEQFF | TGTGCCAGCAGTTTAAGCGGGGAGAACAATGAGCAGTTCTTC
TRBJ1-1 | TRBD1 | TRBV7-6 | few | CASSPQTGIHTEAFF | TGTGCCAGCAGCCCGCAGACAGGGATCCACACTGAAGCTTTCTTT
TRBJ2-3 | - | TRBV20-1 | - | CSARGELRNTDTQYF | TGCAGTGCTAGAGGTGAACTTAGAAACACAGATACGCAGTATTTT
TRBJ2-1 | TRBD2 | TRBV20-1 | - | CSAGGGSLYNEQFF | TGCAGTGCCGGGGGGGGGAGTCTCTACAATGAGCAGTTCTTC
TRBJ2-5 | TRBD2 | TRBV7-2 | few | CASSLAGGEKTQYF | TGTGCCAGCAGCTTAGCTGGGGGGGAAAAGACCCAGTACTTC
TRBJ2-5 | TRBD2 | TRBV29-1 | few | CSALAGVLETQYF | TGCAGCGCATTAGCGGGAGTACTAGAGACCCAGTACTTC
TRBJ2-7 | TRBD2 | TRBV20-1 | many | CSARDGERGVTYEQYF | TGCAGTGCTAGAGATGGGGAGCGGGGAGTTACCTACGAGCAGTACTTC
TRBJ1-6 | TRBD1 | TRBV20-1 | many | CSAIEAGTGRSPLHF | TGCAGTGCTATCGAGGCCGGGACAGGGCGATCACCCCTCCACTTT
TRBJ1-2 | - | TRBV29-1 | - | CSARSQGVYGYTF | TGCAGCGCCCGTTCACAGGGAGTCTATGGCTACACCTTC
TRBJ2-7 | TRBD1 | TRBV12-3/TRBV12-4 | - | CASSLQQGYYEQYF | TGTGCCAGCAGTCTCCAACAGGGGTACTACGAGCAGTACTTC
TRBJ2-1 | - | TRBV3-1 | - | CASSQEPIYNEQFF | TGTGCCAGCAGCCAAGAACCTATATACAATGAGCAGTTCTTC
TRBJ2-1 | - | TRBV9 | few | CASSVAGGARGEQFF | TGTGCCAGCAGCGTAGCTGGGGGGGCCAGGGGTGAGCAGTTCTTC
TRBJ1-4 | TRBD1 | TRBV12-3/TRBV12-4 | many | CASSFLGGQTPNEKLFF | TGTGCCAGCAGTTTCCTGGGGGGACAGACTCCTAATGAAAAACTGTTTTTT
TRBJ1-1 | - | TRBV20-1 | few | CSARRRQTPMNTEAFF | TGCAGTGCTCGGAGGAGGCAGACCCCAATGAACACTGAAGCTTTCTTT
TRBJ2-1 | TRBD2 | TRBV4-2 | few | CASSQDTGGSAYNEQFF | TGTGCCAGCAGCCAAGATACGGGGGGATCAGCCTACAATGAGCAGTTCTTC
TRBJ2-4 | - | TRBV20-1 | many | CSASSGAKNIQYF | TGCAGTGCTAGTTCAGGCGCCAAAAACATTCAGTACTTC
TRBJ2-1 | TRBD2 | TRBV5-1 | few | CASSDTSGSTYNEQFF | TGCGCCAGCAGCGACACTAGCGGGAGTACCTACAATGAGCAGTTCTTC
TRBJ2-1 | - | TRBV29-1 | few | CSVGRLTTSSYNEQFF | TGCAGCGTTGGGCGACTCACCACCAGCTCCTACAATGAGCAGTTCTTC
TRBJ1-1 | - | TRBV7-9 | - | CASSFTRGLDTEAFF | TGTGCCAGCAGCTTTACTCGAGGGCTGGACACTGAAGCTTTCTTT
TRBJ2-3 | TRBD1 | TRBV6-5 | few | CASSYRGTGYTDTQYF | TGTGCCAGCAGTTACCGCGGGACAGGGTACACAGATACGCAGTATTTT
TRBJ2-1 | - | TRBV4-3 | - | CASSQETGEWYNEQFF | TGCGCCAGCAGCCAAGAGACGGGAGAATGGTACAATGAGCAGTTCTTC
TRBJ2-1 | - | TRBV5-6 | - | CASSLVRPTTNEQFF | TGTGCCAGCAGCTTGGTGAGGCCTACTACCAATGAGCAGTTCTTC
TRBJ2-1 | TRBD2 | TRBV6-5 | few | CASSYSLGRGGDNEQFF | TGTGCCAGCAGTTACTCCCTTGGGCGGGGGGGTGACAATGAGCAGTTCTTC
TRBJ2-7 | - | TRBV15 | medium-sized | CATSRDEAGSYEQYF | TGTGCCACCAGCAGAGATGAGGCTGGCTCCTACGAGCAGTACTTC
TRBJ1-2 | - | TRBV7-2 | many | CASSSPDRDNYGYTF | TGTGCCAGCAGCTCCCCTGATAGGGACAACTATGGCTACACCTTC
TRBJ2-7 | TRBD2 | TRBV20-1 | few | CSAERGAIDEQYF | TGCAGTGCCGAGCGGGGGGCTATAGACGAGCAGTACTTC
TRBJ2-5 | - | TRBV7-2 | many | CASSLQGRETQYF | TGTGCCAGCAGCTTACAAGGAAGAGAGACCCAGTACTTC
TRBJ2-7 | TRBD1 | TRBV29-1 | few | CSVGRGQAYEQYF | TGCAGCGTCGGAAGAGGACAGGCCTACGAGCAGTACTTC
TRBJ2-5 | - | TRBV7-2 | few | CASCRGSKETQYF | TGTGCCAGCTGCCGGGGTTCGAAAGAGACCCAGTACTTC
TRBJ2-7 | - | TRBV11-3 | many | CASSRIGGVTNEQYF | TGTGCCAGCAGCAGGATCGGCGGGGTAACTAACGAGCAGTACTTC
TRBJ2-7 | - | TRBV12-3/TRBV12-4 | few | CASSFGRFGVSYEQYF | TGTGCCAGCAGTTTCGGAAGGTTCGGGGTTTCCTACGAGCAGTACTTC
TRBJ2-7 | - | TRBV6-1 | - | CASTRGAGPIYEQYF | TGTGCCAGCACCCGGGGGGCGGGGCCGATCTACGAGCAGTACTTC
TRBJ1-4 | TRBD1 | TRBV6-1 | - | CASGRGQGATNEKLFF | TGTGCCAGCGGCAGAGGACAGGGGGCAACTAATGAAAAACTGTTTTTT
TRBJ2-1 | - | TRBV15 | few | CATRSGTIDYNEQFF | TGTGCCACCCGCTCCGGGACAATCGATTACAATGAGCAGTTCTTC
TRBJ1-1 | - | TRBV7-8 | - | CASSLEGDTEAIF | TGTGCCAGCAGCTTAGAGGGGGACACTGAAGCTATCTTT
TRBJ1-1 | TRBD1 | TRBV7-9 | - | CASSSIQGRGTEAFF | TGTGCCAGCAGCTCAATACAGGGGAGGGGCACTGAAGCTTTCTTT
TRBJ2-5 | - | TRBV15 | many | CATSRDLETQYF | TGTGCCACCAGCAGAGATCTAGAGACCCAGTACTTC
TRBJ2-1 | TRBD2 | TRBV5-1 | many | CASSLEAGSYNEQFF | TGTGCCAGCAGCTTGGAAGCGGGGTCCTACAATGAGCAGTTCTTC
TRBJ1-1 | - | TRBV12-3/TRBV12-4 | few | CASKTESGAFF | TGTGCCAGCAAGACAGAAAGCGGAGCTTTCTTT
TRBJ1-5 | - | TRBV20-1 | many | CSAIGHSNQPQHF | TGCAGTGCTATAGGACATTCCAATCAGCCCCAGCATTTT
TRBJ1-6 | TRBD1 | TRBV28 | - | CASSRGQGKGNSPLHF | TGTGCCAGCAGTAGAGGACAGGGGAAGGGGAATTCACCCCTCCACTTT